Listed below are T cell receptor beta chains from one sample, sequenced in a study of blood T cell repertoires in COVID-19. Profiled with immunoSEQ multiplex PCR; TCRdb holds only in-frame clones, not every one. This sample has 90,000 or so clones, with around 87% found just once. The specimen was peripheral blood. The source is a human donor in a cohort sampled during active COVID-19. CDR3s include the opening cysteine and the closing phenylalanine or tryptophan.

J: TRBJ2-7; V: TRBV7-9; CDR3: CAIYNRAGSYEQYF
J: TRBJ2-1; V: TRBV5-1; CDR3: CASSLRGDSYNEQFF
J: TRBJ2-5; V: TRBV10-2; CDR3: CASSLQETQYF
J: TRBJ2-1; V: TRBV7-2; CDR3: CASSLAPPTSGGIRVNEQFF
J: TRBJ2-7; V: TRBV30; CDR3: CAWSLGLAGYEQYF
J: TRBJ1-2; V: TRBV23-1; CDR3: CASVRQGVAYGYTF
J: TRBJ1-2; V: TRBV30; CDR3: CASNTGNYGYTF
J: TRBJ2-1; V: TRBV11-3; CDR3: CASSFLSSGRPNEQFF
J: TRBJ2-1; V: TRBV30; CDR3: CAWSVLLAGGNEQFF
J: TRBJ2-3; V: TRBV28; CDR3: CASSLPFLAGNTDTQYF
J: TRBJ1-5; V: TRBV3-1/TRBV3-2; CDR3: CASSLGQLYSNQPQHF
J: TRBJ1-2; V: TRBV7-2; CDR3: CASSLGTWGDYNF
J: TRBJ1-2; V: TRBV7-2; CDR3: CASSFGQGNYGYTF
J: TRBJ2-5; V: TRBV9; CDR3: CASSVDSGGLVETQYF
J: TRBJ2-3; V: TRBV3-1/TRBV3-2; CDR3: CASSQDTAGGTDTQYF
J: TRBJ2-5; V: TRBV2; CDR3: CASSEDRGRETQYF
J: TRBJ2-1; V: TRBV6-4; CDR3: CASSDSTSLNEQFF
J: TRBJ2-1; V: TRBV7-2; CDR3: CATGTRGYNEQFF
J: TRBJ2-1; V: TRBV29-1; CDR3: CSGGDRGSYNEQFF
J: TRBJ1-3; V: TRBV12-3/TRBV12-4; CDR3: CARSSGNTIYF
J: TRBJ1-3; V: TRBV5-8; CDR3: CASSPTGVQGNTIYF
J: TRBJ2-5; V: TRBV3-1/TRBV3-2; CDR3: CASSHRGTSSETQYF
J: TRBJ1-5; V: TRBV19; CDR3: CASSLGTTGQPQHF
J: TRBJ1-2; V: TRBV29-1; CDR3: CSVHPRDIGSYGYTF
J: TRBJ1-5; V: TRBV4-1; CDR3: CASSQRTDSNQPQHF
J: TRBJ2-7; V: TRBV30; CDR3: CAWSVRDNEQYF
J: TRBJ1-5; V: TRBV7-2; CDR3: CASSQTGLNQPQHF
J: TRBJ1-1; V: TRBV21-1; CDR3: CASSKEGGGGRDTEAFF
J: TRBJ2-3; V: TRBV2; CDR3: CASSSQSGTAGRTQYF
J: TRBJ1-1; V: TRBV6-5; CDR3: CASWRHGNTEAFF
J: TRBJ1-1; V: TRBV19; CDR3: CASSIDRDTEAFF
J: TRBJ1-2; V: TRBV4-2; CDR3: CASTPGRNNYGYTF
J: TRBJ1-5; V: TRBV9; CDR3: CASSVGVRQPQHF
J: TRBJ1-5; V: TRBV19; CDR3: CASSIAGTGNNQPQHF
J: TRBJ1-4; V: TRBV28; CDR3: CASSPSAGTNEKLFF
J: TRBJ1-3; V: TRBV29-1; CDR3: CSVVATGRSDTIYF
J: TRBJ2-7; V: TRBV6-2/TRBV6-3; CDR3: CASSQNAGLAGIEQYF
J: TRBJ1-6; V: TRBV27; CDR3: CASMGQGNFWNSPLHF
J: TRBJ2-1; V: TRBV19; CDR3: CASSTGTSGRGRHEQFF
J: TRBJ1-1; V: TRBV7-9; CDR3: CASSFRQTMNTEAFF
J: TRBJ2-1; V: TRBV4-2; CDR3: CATGGAGNEQFF
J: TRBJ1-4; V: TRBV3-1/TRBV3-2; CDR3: CASSRGPSAEKLFF
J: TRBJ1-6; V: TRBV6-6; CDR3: CASSQTREAPLHF
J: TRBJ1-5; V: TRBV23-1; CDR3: CASSQHDRDRGRHINQPQHF
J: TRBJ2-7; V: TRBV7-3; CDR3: CASSLTRREGRATYEQYF
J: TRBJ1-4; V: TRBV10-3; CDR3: CAISESTREKLFF
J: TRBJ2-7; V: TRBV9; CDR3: CASSDDRGYEQYF
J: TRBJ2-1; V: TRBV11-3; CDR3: CASSNRRSGTDNEQFF
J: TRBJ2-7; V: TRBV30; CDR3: CAHEGGVSYEQYF
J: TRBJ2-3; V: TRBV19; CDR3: CASSIPVGGGDTQYF
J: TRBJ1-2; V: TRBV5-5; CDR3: CASSEPGDRNYGYTF
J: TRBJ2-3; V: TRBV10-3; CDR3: CAISEPRAADTQYF
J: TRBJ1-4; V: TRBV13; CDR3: CASSTTGTGSEKLFF